This T cell receptor (beta chain) was observed in a study of T-cell reconstitution after alpha-beta-depleted transplantation in children. Study findings and constraints: In patients about two months after transplant, alpha-beta T cells reportedly arose from several hundred expanded graft clones. Elevated TCRbeta diversity at day 60 was traced, in some patients, to surviving recipient T cells and thymic progenitors. When one year had passed after transplant, most T-cell counts and diversity came from newly produced T cells.

The germline gives CDR1 MDHEN, CDR2 SYDVKM. The CDR3 consists of 17 residues. The V and J ends lost 3 bases and 3 bases, in that order; junction bases with no gene match: 10. The library targeted TCRbeta and was prepared with unique molecular identifiers. TCRdb called the PCR reads again in MiXCR, with one record for every CDR3 protein. The data show some 260,000 distinct CDR3 sequences, roughly 25% seen once. Concerning this clonotype: What it binds is not known.

The rearrangement links TRBV28 to TRBJ2-1; 8 bases agree with TRBD1. This receptor was taken from a female patient aged 2-15 years who had a stem cell transplant for congenital amegakaryocytic thrombocytopenia, so the T cells may come from the graft donor. The sequences come from PBMCs, mostly from graft donor cells, collected 360 days after TCRalphabeta/CD19-depleted stem cell transplant. The chain's CDR3 is CASSFHVGTGSYNEQFF. The CDR3 region has the DNA TGTGCCAGCAGTTTTCACGTCGGGACAGGAAGCTACAATGAGCAGTTCTTC. Full variable domain (outside the CDR3, taken from reference TRBV28 and TRBJ2-1): DVKVTQSSRYLVKRTGEKVFLECVQDMDHENMFWYRQDPGLGLRLIYFSYDVKMKEKGDIPEGYSVSREKKERFSLILESASTNQTSMYLCASSFHVGTGSYNEQFFGPGTRLTVL.